This T cell receptor beta chain was identified during a study of cytomegalovirus exposure and HLA in healthy donors. Study-level findings and limits: Later on, a genetic analysis was performed. It linked a missense variant in DCLRE1C with V- and J-gene trimming of TCR beta.

The CDR3 is 16 residues long. CDR1 is SGHRS and CDR2 is YFSETQ in the germline V gene. The PCR was carried out with 60 Vbeta primers and 13 Jbeta primers. TCRdb's table, derived via immunoSEQ multiplex PCR, lists solely in-frame clones and lacks some. Found here are roughly 170,000 clones, about 77% of them singletons; the top ten hold 1.3%. In regard to this clone: Its antigen is undetermined.

The TCR comes from a man aged 25 to 45 in good health and CMV-seronegative. The sample was PBMCs. This chain joins TRBV5-1 and TRBJ2-5; weak D call: TRBD1 (5 bases). The end of the DNA aligns better with TRBJ2-7, so the J call may be wrong. The CDR3 spells CASSLASRAFSYEQYF. The CDR3 nucleotides read TGCGCCAGCAGCTTGGCCAGCAGGGCCTTCTCCTACGAGCAGTACTTC.